A single sample is the source of the 21 T cell receptor beta chains below, sequenced in a study of breast tumors, draining lymph nodes, adjacent tissues (dated by TCRdb to 2016 to 2017). The lymph node samples were taken from the axillary draining lymph nodes of breast cancer patients. Receptors were amplified or captured by multiplex PCR. The instrument given in TCRdb is Illumina HiSeq 2000. TCRdb passed the public sequencing reads through fastp at Q25 and MiXCR, retaining productive beta sequences. CDR3 protein duplicates are merged, each entry listing the most common genes and DNA. The sample data list about 200,000 distinct CDR3 sequences, and roughly a third of these were observed just once. The ten largest account for 3% to 4% of the sample. The sequenced material came from axillary lymph node tissue. All receptors come from a female donor with breast cancer. Some clones in this sample may be carry-over from other donors' samples.

With respect to this clonotype: A read error may account for a junction end that differs from germline. This chain links TRBV5-1 with TRBJ2-7; 9 bases are a match to TRBD1. Germline V gene data show CDR1 as SGHRS and CDR2 as YFSETQ. CDR3 size: 14 residues. CDR3: CASSPSGQGHEQYF. The CDR3 DNA reads as TGTGCCAGCAGCCCCTCGGGACAGGGACACGAGCAGTACTTC.

At least ten counts were recorded for this clonotype. The rearrangement uses TRBV19 and TRBJ2-3; D unclear. The V gene's germline CDR1 is LNHDA and CDR2 SQIVND (reference sequence). V lost 4 bases, J lost 6 bases, and 11 bases lay in between. The CDR3 consists of 13 residues. Here the CDR3 reads CASSRERPDTQYF. CDR3 DNA: TGTGCCAGTAGTAGAGAACGTCCGGATACGCAGTATTTT. Full variable domain (outside the CDR3, taken from reference TRBV19 and TRBJ2-3): DGGITQSPKYLFRKEGQNVTLSCEQNLNHDAMYWYRQDPGQGLRLIYYSQIVNDFQKGDIAEGYSVSREKKESFPLTVTSAQKNPTAFYLCASSRERPDTQYFGPGTRLTVL.

This clonotype was observed a handful of times. The chain uses TRBV7-3 and TRBJ1-5, with TRBD1 identical over 8 bases. CDR1 and CDR2 (germline): SGHTA, FQGTGA. The CDR3 runs 15 residues. V was clipped by 6 bases and J by 5 bases; unmatched bases: 9. The chain's CDR3 is CASSETATGDQPQHF. As DNA, the CDR3 is TGTGCCAGCAGTGAAACCGCGACAGGGGATCAGCCCCAGCATTTT.

This clonotype was recorded only once. This may be a read error: a much more frequent sequence differs by one nucleotide. V usage is TRBV20-1 and J usage is TRBJ2-2, with 12 bases that match TRBD2. V shed 4 bases and J 0 bases; nucleotides not matched to a gene: 6. The CDR3 sequence is 17 residues long. The germline CDR1 and CDR2 sequences are DFQATT and SNEGSKA (reference sequence). The CDR3 DNA is TGCAGTGCTAAGCCTAGCGGGGGGGGCCCGAACACCGGGGAGCTGTTTTTT. As protein: CSAKPSGGGPNTGELFF.

Of note for this clonotype: Lacking the conserved final phenylalanine or tryptophan, this CDR3 likely reflects a read error. The rearrangement joins TRBV7-3 to TRBJ2-5; a weak D match, TRBD1 (6 bases). Germline lookup yields CDR1 SGHTA and CDR2 FQGTGA. The V end lost 3 bases, the J end lost 5 bases, and 13 bases lay between the germline ends. This CDR3 has 14 residues. As DNA, the CDR3 is TGTGCCAGCAGCTTCGTTAGCACAGGGGAGACCCAGTACCTC. Its translation is CASSFVSTGETQYL.

The chain has TRBV5-4 and TRBJ2-1; TRBD2 is a possible D gene (6 bases). CDR3 length: 15 amino acids. Germline V gene lookup returns CDR1 SGHNT and CDR2 YYREEE (reference sequence). V lost 3 bases to trimming and J lost 5 bases, with 15 bases between them. The CDR3 bases are TGTGCCAGCAGCTCCCCTAGCGCGATTAACAATGAGCAGTTCTTC. Its protein is CASSSPSAINNEQFF.

Turning to this clonotype: A much larger clone sits a single nucleotide away, making a read error possible. The rearrangement joins TRBV20-1 to TRBJ2-7, with D possibly called TRBD1 or TRBD2 (5 bases each). CDR3 size: 13 residues. Per the germline V gene, CDR1 is DFQATT and CDR2 is SNEGSKA (reference sequence). CDR3 nucleotides: TGCAGTGTTCCCGGGACCCGCTCCTACGCGCAGTACTTC. This codes for CSVPGTRSYAQYF.

This chain joins TRBV20-1 and TRBJ1-6; perhaps TRBD1 as D (5 bases). Germline V CDR1 and CDR2: DFQATT, SNEGSKA (reference sequence). V was pared by 2 bases and J by 9 bases, with 20 bases between. This CDR3 is 16 amino acids long. The CDR3 loop is CSARPYGASGSSPLHF. CDR3 bases: TGCAGTGCTAGACCTTATGGGGCCTCAGGGTCTTCACCCCTCCACTTT.

In its sample, this clonotype was seen a few times. A much larger clone is a single base away; this may be a read error. This chain joins TRBV9 and TRBJ2-7, with 10 bases lining up with TRBD2. This CDR3 comprises 15 residues. Germline V CDR1 and CDR2: SGDLS, YYNGEE. The chain's CDR3 is CASSVVAGGPNEPYF. CDR3 bases: TGTGCCAGCAGCGTAGTAGCGGGAGGTCCTAACGAGCCGTACTTC.

This chain joins TRBV5-6 and TRBJ2-7; 16 bases are a match to TRBD2. This CDR3 has 17 residues. Germline loops: CDR1 SGHDT, CDR2 YYEEEE. With V trimmed by 4 bases and J by 11 bases, 15 bases remained unmatched. CDR3 in amino acids: CASSPDPGTSGRAVEYF. CDR3 in DNA: TGTGCCAGCAGCCCCGACCCCGGGACTAGCGGGAGGGCCGTGGAGTACTTC.

This clonotype appeared once. The chain carries TRBV6-1 and TRBJ1-2, with 9 bases identical to TRBD1. The CDR3 is 15 residues long. Germline CDR1 is MNHNS and CDR2 is SASEGT. J was trimmed by 4 bases and V by 6 bases; bases with no gene match: 9. The CDR3 here is CASSATGGALYGYTF. CDR3 bases: TGTGCCAGCAGCGCGACAGGGGGGGCACTCTATGGCTACACCTTC.

In this sample, this clonotype turned up many times. The rearrangement links TRBV20-1 to TRBJ2-1; TRBD2 matches at 10 bases. V was clipped by 0 bases and J by 7 bases; unmatched bases: 9. The CDR3 length is 16 residues. Per the germline V gene, CDR1 is DFQATT and CDR2 is SNEGSKA (reference sequence). The CDR3 DNA follows: TGCAGTGCTAGAGAGCCTAGCGGGGGCCTAAGGAATGAGCAGTTCTTC. It specifies CSAREPSGGLRNEQFF.

This clonotype was observed once. The genes are TRBV2 and TRBJ2-7; 7 bases align to TRBD1. V shed 3 bases, J shed 5 bases, and the junction held 1 base outside the gene matches. CDR1 and CDR2 from the germline V gene are SNHLY and FYNNEI. This CDR3 has 12 amino acids. CDR3 coding DNA: TGTGCCAGCAGTGATGGACAGGACGAGCAGTACTTC. Translated: CASSDGQDEQYF.

This clonotype came up many times. V usage is TRBV5-1 and J usage is TRBJ1-3; D call uncertain. Trimming stripped 0 bases from V and 2 bases from J, with 9 bases between. CDR3 size: 15 residues. Germline V gene data show CDR1 as SGHRS and CDR2 as YFSETQ. As DNA, the CDR3 is TGCGCCAGCAGCTTGGAAATTGCGCCTGGAAACACCATATATTTT. This sequence encodes CASSLEIAPGNTIYF.

The sample holds one count of this clonotype. The chain combines TRBV20-1 with TRBJ2-1; maybe TRBD1 (6 bases). The CDR3 is 14 residues long. Per germline, CDR1 DFQATT and CDR2 SNEGSKA (reference sequence). V lost 2 bases and J 10 bases, leaving 18 bases between the germline ends. The CDR3 loop is CSARTRGYSSEQFF. In nucleotides, the CDR3 is TGCAGTGCTAGAACCAGGGGATACTCCTCCGAGCAGTTCTTC.

The CDR3 DNA reads TGTGCCAGTAGTATCGTCGGAAGGGAGGGCACTGAAGCTTTCTTT. It codes for CASSIVGREGTEAFF. The rearrangement joins TRBV19 to TRBJ1-1; D uncertain. The V gene lost 3 bases and the J gene lost 4 bases, with 15 bases spanning the gap. Germline loops: CDR1 LNHDA, CDR2 SQIVND (reference sequence). This CDR3 is built from 15 residues.

This clonotype occurred many times. J is TRBJ1-2 and V is TRBV5-4; no definite D call. The length of the CDR3 is 14 residues. The germline CDR1 and CDR2 sequences are SGHNT and YYREEE (reference sequence). V lost 0 bases, J lost 3 bases, and 9 bases lay in between. The CDR3 DNA reads TGTGCCAGCAGCTTGGTGGGTTTCCACTATGGCTACACCTTC. It yields the protein CASSLVGFHYGYTF.

This clonotype was seen many times. The rearrangement links TRBV6-1 to TRBJ2-5; 9 bases are shared with TRBD1. The J segment lost 9 bases and the V segment lost 5 bases, leaving 7 bases of the junction unmatched. The germline V gene has CDR1 MNHNS and CDR2 SASEGT. This CDR3 is 13 amino acids long. The CDR3 DNA is TGTGCCAGCAGTCGGGACAGGGAGTCGTCCCAGTACTTC. It yields the protein CASSRDRESSQYF.

This clonotype was seen at least ten times. The chain employs TRBV15 and TRBJ1-5; TRBD1 matches at 9 bases. V was clipped by 0 bases and J by 6 bases; unmatched bases: 3. The CDR3 totals 15 residues. Germline CDR1 reads LNHNV; CDR2 reads YYDKDF (reference sequence). The CDR3 here is CATSRDGQGTQPQHF. Here the CDR3 DNA reads TGTGCCACCAGCAGAGATGGACAGGGGACTCAGCCCCAGCATTTT.

Written as DNA, the CDR3 is TGTGCCAGCAGCCAAGGGAATCTCCCCGAGCAGTACTTC. Its translation: CASSQGNLPEQYF. V usage is TRBV11-3 and J usage is TRBJ2-7; unclear D gene. CDR3 length: 13 residues. Germline V lookup: CDR1 SGHNT, CDR2 YENEEA. V was shortened by 5 bases and J by 6 bases, with 14 bases between the two germline ends. The full variable domain, completed using reference TRBV11-3 and TRBJ2-7, is EAGVVQSPRYKIIEKKQPVAFWCNPISGHNTLYWYLQNLGQGPELLIRYENEEAVDDSQLPKDRFSAERLKGVDSTLKIQPAELGDSAVYLCASSQGNLPEQYFGPGTRLTVT.

As for this clonotype: A much larger clone sits a single nucleotide away, making a read error possible. V usage is TRBV6-5 and J usage is TRBJ2-2; D might be TRBD2 (5 bases). This CDR3 comprises 14 residues. Per the germline V gene, CDR1 is MNHEY and CDR2 is SVGAGI. The CDR3 loop is CATRRLDRVGEPFF. The CDR3 region has the DNA TGTGCAACCAGGCGGCTAGATAGGGTCGGGGAGCCGTTTTTT.